This is a list of T cell receptor beta chains from one sample in a study of shared clonotypes between healthy human individuals. Produced via immunoSEQ multiplex PCR; TCRdb's table is partial and in-frame only. Of a few million clones detected, about 94% appear once; the ten largest clones hold more than 1.5%. The sample comprised naive CD8+ T cells from PBMCs. All receptors derive from a man between 18 and 29 years old in good health. Some clones in this sample may be carry-over from other donors' samples. CDR3s include the opening cysteine and the closing phenylalanine or tryptophan. D genes are given only for firm matches. Clone size is stated in some rows and not others, as once, few, many or a class when expanded.

D gene,V gene,clone size,J gene,CDR3 DNA,CDR3 protein
TRBD1,TRBV5-4,-,TRBJ1-1,TGTGCCAGCAGCCCGAGCCGGGACAGGGGGCGCACTGAAGCTTTCTTT,CASSPSRDRGRTEAFF
-,TRBV5-8,-,TRBJ1-2,TGTGCCAGCAGCTCACCACGGAGTACAGGGAGTTGGCAGGGCTACACCTTC,CASSSPRSTGSWQGYTF
TRBD1,TRBV5-1,-,TRBJ1-4,TGCGCCAGCAGCTGGATGGGACAGGGTAAAGAAAAACTGTTTTTT,CASSWMGQGKEKLFF
-,TRBV27,-,TRBJ1-5,TGTGCCAGCAGTTTTTGGGGAGGGGATCAGCCCCAGCATTTT,CASSFWGGDQPQHF
TRBD1,TRBV27,-,TRBJ1-1,TGTGCCAGCAGTGGGGACAGAGTCACTGAAGCTTTCTTT,CASSGDRVTEAFF
TRBD1,TRBV30,few,TRBJ1-2,TGCCTTGGGACCGGGACAGGGGGCGGAGGCTATGGCTACACCTTC,CLGTGTGGGGYGYTF
-,TRBV7-6,-,TRBJ2-2,TGTGCCAGCAGCCCCGGGGGTGCCTCGGGCGGGGAGCTGTTTTTT,CASSPGGASGGELFF
TRBD1,TRBV9,-,TRBJ1-2,TGTGCCAGCAGCTCCCAGGGGGGGACTCCGTCTTATGGCTACACCTTC,CASSSQGGTPSYGYTF
TRBD2,TRBV9,-,TRBJ2-1,TGTGCCAGCAGCCCAGGCGGGAGTGTTTACAATGAGCAGTTCTTC,CASSPGGSVYNEQFF
-,TRBV5-1,-,TRBJ2-7,TGCGCCAGCAGCTACGACGGGATAGGGCGCGAGCAGTACTTC,CASSYDGIGREQYF
-,TRBV5-5,-,TRBJ2-2,TGTGCCAGCAGACGACAAACAGGGTTCTCTGTGAACACCGGGGAGCTGTTTTTT,CASRRQTGFSVNTGELFF
-,TRBV4-1,-,TRBJ2-1,TGCGCCAGCAGCCAAGACCAAGACATCCGACCTTACAATGAGCAGTTCTTC,CASSQDQDIRPYNEQFF
-,TRBV9,-,TRBJ2-7,TGTGCCAGCAGCGTGGGCCGTGGAACCTACGAGCAGTACTTC,CASSVGRGTYEQYF
TRBD1,TRBV10-3,once,TRBJ2-5,TGTGCCATCAGTGAGTGGGACAGGGGCCAAGAGACCCAGTACTTC,CAISEWDRGQETQYF
-,TRBV7-9,-,TRBJ1-1,TGTGCCAGCAGTCCTCGGGGGAACCTGGACACTGAAGCTTTCTTT,CASSPRGNLDTEAFF
-,TRBV4-2,-,TRBJ2-3,TGTGCCAGCACCCACGGCGGAAGCACAGATACGCAGTATTTT,CASTHGGSTDTQYF
-,TRBV7-9,-,TRBJ2-2,TGTGCCAGCAGTCAGCTCGGGGAGCTGTTTTTT,CASSQLGELFF
TRBD1,TRBV6-6,once,TRBJ2-1,TGTGCCAGCAGCCAACAGGGGGCATCTAGGGGTGAGCAGTTCTTC,CASSQQGASRGEQFF
-,TRBV7-9,-,TRBJ2-7,TGTGCCAGCAGCTCGCTATCCTACGAGCAGTACTTC,CASSSLSYEQYF
-,TRBV4-3,once,TRBJ1-2,TGCGCCAGCAGCCACCCCCGCGCAGGCGATGGCTACACCTTC,CASSHPRAGDGYTF
-,TRBV5-1,-,TRBJ2-7,TGCGCCAGCCGCCTCGGGGCAGGGGCCTACGAGCAGTACTTC,CASRLGAGAYEQYF
-,TRBV9,-,TRBJ2-1,TGTGCCAGCAGCGATCAAAGAGAGCAGTTCTTC,CASSDQREQFF
TRBD1,TRBV19,-,TRBJ2-7,TGTGCCAGTAGTTCCTACACCGGGACAGGGGCCTACGAGCAGTACTTC,CASSSYTGTGAYEQYF
-,TRBV7-8,-,TRBJ2-5,TGTGCCAGCAGCTTGTTACTGACGAAAGAGACCCAGTACTTC,CASSLLLTKETQYF